Reported below is one T cell receptor beta chain. The clone's antigen remains unknown. It has no much larger one-base neighbor in the sample; base qualities were not kept. These data come from a study of Ad26.COV2.S vaccination and SARS-CoV-2 variants (TCRdb year 2021). Background on the whole study: Donors in the vaccine arm were drawn from COV1001, a multicentre, randomized, double-blind, placebo-controlled phase I-IIa trial testing Ad26.COV2.S in healthy adults. Ad26.COV2.S was administered intramuscularly at 5 x 10^10 or 1 x 10^11 viral particles, either as a single shot or as two shots given 56 days apart. Sequencing of the TCRbeta repertoire served to evaluate the specificity and breadth of SARS-CoV-2-reactive T cell receptors following Ad26.COV2.S vaccination. A total of 32 samples were included in the TCR-sequenced set, comprising some 20 Ad26.COV2.S vaccine recipients, 5 placebo recipients and 8 SARS-CoV-2 convalescent individuals. Participants in the trial were split at random into five groups of five each, receiving low-dose or high-dose Ad26.COV2.S once or twice, or else placebo on both occasions. Throughout the experiments and outcome assessment, investigators stayed blinded to trial group allocation. Study-level results and caveats: Ad26.COV2.S recipients had higher spike-specific TCR breadth than placebo recipients (P = 0.0014). The study lacked the statistical power to compare responses across vaccine doses or regimens. The authors noted that total T cell responses may have been underestimated by the TCR breadth and depth analyses. Comparable non-spike TCR breadth was observed between vaccine and placebo recipients, consistent with only spike being contained in the vaccine. After vaccination, substantial breadth of spike-specific CD8+ and CD4+ T cell responses was reported.

TCRbeta CDR3 regions were sequenced with the immunoSEQ Assay. After extraction, genomic DNA underwent amplification by bias-controlled multiplex PCR, followed by high-throughput sequencing. On the authors' methods: To quantify the absolute abundance of each unique TCRbeta CDR3 region, sequences were collapsed and filtered. T cell fraction was estimated by normalization of TCRbeta template counts to usable DNA, with usable DNA being measured through amplification of reference genes present in all nucleated cells. Repertoire TCRs were annotated as SARS-CoV-2-specific when V gene, CDR3 amino acid sequence and J gene were exactly matched to a known reactive TCR set. The reference SARS-CoV-2 TCR set was derived from MIRA and filtered for enrichment in COVID-19-positive ImmuneCODE repertoires, a step that removed public or cross-reactive TCRs. Drawing on the MIRA antigens, annotated TCRs were analysed further at the level of specific ORF or position within ORF. Depth was the summed frequency of annotated unique rearrangements, while breadth was defined as annotated unique rearrangements over total unique productive rearrangements. Two-sided Wilcoxon rank-sum tests were applied when comparing TCR breadth between groups. The table was pulled from immuneACCESS by TCRdb, which kept in-frame rearrangements only. Such tables lose some clones; where checked, under half of the loss comes from unresolved V genes, and the rest has no known cause. That table supplies the V and J calls and clone size; D and trimming were determined from the DNA. Within this sample are 440,000 or so clones, with 90% of them counted one time only. The ten largest clones take up around 4.5% of the sample.

In light of the paper, this sample's treatment or condition label describes: roughly 20 received Ad26.COV2.S at low or high dose, single or two shots; five or six received placebo; per-sample allocation not given. For vaccine and placebo recipients, repertoires were sequenced using samples collected on day 63 after the first injection. In Cohort 1b, 25 or so adults aged 18-55 years were enrolled at a single site in Boston, USA, between 29 July and 7 August 2020. Ad26.COV2.S was a replication-incompetent adenovirus type 26 vector that expressed a prefusion-stabilized SARS-CoV-2 spike protein derived from the original Wuhan strain. The germline V gene (reference sequence) provides CDR1 DFQATT and CDR2 SNEGSKA. The CDR3 runs 11 residues from the cysteine to the phenylalanine. Only CDR3 DNA remains: 33 bases, in frame from the first base. The V end loses 5 bases and the J end loses 4 bases, and a stretch of 8 bases separates them.

The chain joins TRBV20-1 to TRBJ1-1; matching of 5 bases hints at TRBD1 as the D gene. This specimen consisted of peripheral blood, obtained in a trial of Ad26.COV2.S vaccine versus placebo. The source is a person between 18 and 65 years old who received the Ad26.COV2.S COVID-19 vaccine or a placebo. In nucleotide form, the sequence is TGCAGTGCTGTGGGGGGCACTGAAGCTTTCTTT. Its coded protein is CSAVGGTEAFF.